These 16 T cell receptor beta chains were sequenced from one sample in a study of blood T cell repertoires in COVID-19. Profiling relied on immunoSEQ multiplex PCR, and the TCRdb table lists in-frame clones only, not all of them. This sample has about 110,000 clones; more than 80% occur once, and the top ten carry around 32%. The sample taken for sequencing was peripheral blood. These receptors all come from a woman of 80 years or more with acute or convalescent COVID-19.

This chain connects TRBV25-1 to TRBJ1-2, with D tentatively TRBD1 (5 bases). Germline-derived CDR1 and CDR2 are MGHDK and SYGVNS. V was shortened by 3 bases and J by 4 bases, with 6 bases between the two germline ends. This CDR3 has 12 residues. The DNA of the CDR3 is TGTGCCAGCAGTGAGGGGGGCTATGGCTACACCTTC. It translates to CASSEGGYGYTF.

This clone turned up a few times. The chain links TRBV6-6 to TRBJ1-6; D remains ambiguous. V was trimmed by 7 bases and J by 7 bases, leaving 8 bases between them. CDR3 size: 12 residues. The V gene's germline CDR1 is MNHNY and CDR2 SVGAGI (reference sequence). For the CDR3, the DNA is TGTGCCAGCACGGCAGGAAATTCACCCCTCCACTTT. Protein product: CASTAGNSPLHF.

The chain is built from TRBV5-1 and TRBJ2-3; 10 bases map to TRBD2. The V gene end was trimmed by 3 bases and the J gene end by 0 bases; junction bases not matched to a gene: 7. CDR1 SGHRS and CDR2 YFSETQ come from the germline V gene. This CDR3 has 17 residues. Written as DNA, the CDR3 is TGCGCCAGCAGCTCGACTATTAGCGGGGGGAGCACAGATACGCAGTATTTT. Its protein product is CASSSTISGGSTDTQYF.

DNA for the CDR3: TGCGCCAGCAGCCGAAGGACAGGGAATCCGGAAGCTTTCTTT. It translates to CASSRRTGNPEAFF. The chain links TRBV5-1 to TRBJ1-1, with 8 bases identical to TRBD1. Germline CDR1 SGHRS, CDR2 YFSETQ. V shed 4 bases, J shed 8 bases, and the junction held 10 bases outside the gene matches. This CDR3 spans 14 amino acids.

The chain has TRBV19 and TRBJ1-6; 11 nucleotides align to TRBD1. This CDR3 region has 15 residues. Germline loops: CDR1 LNHDA, CDR2 SQIVND (reference sequence). V was pared by 6 bases and J by 9 bases, with 7 bases of the junction left unmatched. This CDR3 is CASSGGQGDISPLHF. The CDR3 coding sequence is TGTGCCAGTAGCGGGGGACAGGGGGATATTTCACCCCTCCACTTT.

This chain links TRBV7-7 with TRBJ2-3; TRBD1 might be the D (5 bases). CDR3 length: 13 amino acids. The germline V gene encodes CDR1 SSHAT and CDR2 FNYEAQ (reference sequence). The V end lost 4 bases, the J end lost 2 bases, and 7 bases lay between the germline ends. The CDR3 DNA is TGTGCCAGCAGCTGGACATTCACAGATACGCAGTATTTT. Its translation: CASSWTFTDTQYF.

This chain uses TRBV19 with TRBJ1-2; 7 bases are a match to TRBD1. CDR1 is LNHDA, CDR2 SQIVND, per germline (reference sequence). The length of the CDR3 is 14 residues. Germline trimming cut 3 bases from V and 4 bases from J; bases unmatched to any gene: 5. CDR3 nucleotide sequence: TGTGCCAGTAGTATGAGGGACAGTTCCTATGGCTACACCTTC. Translating gives CASSMRDSSYGYTF.

The chain recombines TRBV6-2 or TRBV6-3 with TRBJ1-6, with D unresolved. The V and J ends lost 2 bases and 0 bases respectively, with 5 bases between them. Germline CDR1 MNHEY, CDR2 SVGEGT. The CDR3 is 15 amino acids. CDR3 sequence (DNA): TGTGCCAGCAGTTACGACAACTCCTATAATTCACCCCTCCACTTT. Protein: CASSYDNSYNSPLHF.

The J gene is TRBJ2-3, the V gene TRBV7-2; 10 bases are shared with TRBD2. CDR1 SGHTA and CDR2 FQGNSA come from the germline V gene. CDR3 size: 17 residues. After removal of 3 bases from V and 0 bases from J, the junction contained 6 bases not matched to a gene. CDR3 DNA: TGTGCCAGCAGCTTTAGCGGGGGGCCCTATAGCACAGATACGCAGTATTTT. Translated: CASSFSGGPYSTDTQYF. Based on the CDR3 plus reference TRBV7-2 and TRBJ2-3, the full variable domain is GAGVSQSPSNKVTEKGKDVELRCDPISGHTALYWYRQSLGQGLEFLIYFQGNSAPDKSGLPSDRFSAERTGGSVSTLTIQRTQQEDSAVYLCASSFSGGPYSTDTQYFGPGTRLTVL.

This clone was picked up one time. V gene TRBV10-2 combines with J gene TRBJ2-1; 12 nucleotides line up with TRBD2. The ends lost 8 bases at V and 1 base at J; junction bases unmatched: 3. The CDR3 totals 15 residues. Germline CDR1 reads WSHSY; CDR2 reads SAAADI. The CDR3 DNA follows: TGCGCCAGCGAGACTAGCGGGGGTTCCTACAATGAGCAGTTCTTC. It translates to CASETSGGSYNEQFF.

V and J are TRBV28 and TRBJ2-4; 8 bases fit TRBD1. The V gene's germline CDR1 is MDHEN and CDR2 SYDVKM. The CDR3 is 14 residues long. Trimming cost V 10 bases and J 7 bases; bases outside gene matches: 12. The CDR3 bases are TGTGCCACCGCCCTCCAGGGGGCGCTTAACATTCAGTACTTC. Translation: CATALQGALNIQYF.

Here the CDR3 DNA reads TGTGCCACCAGTCCCCGGGACTTCAATCAGCCCCAGCATTTT. This codes for CATSPRDFNQPQHF. The chain combines TRBV24-1 with TRBJ1-5; possible D gene TRBD1, 5 bases. The CDR3 consists of 14 residues. Germline assignment: CDR1 KGHDR and CDR2 SFDVKD. The V end was cut by 6 bases, the J end by 3 bases, with 11 bases between.

The gene calls are TRBV3-1 (or the pseudogene TRBV3-2) and TRBJ1-5; no firm D call. The CDR3 is made up of 15 amino acids. Looked up from germline, CDR1 is LGHDT and CDR2 is YNNKEL (reference sequence). Trimming cost V 0 bases and J 9 bases, with 15 bases left between them. In nucleotides, the CDR3 is TGTGCCAGCAGCCAAGATAGAAACGTCGATCGGCCCCAGCATTTT. This translates into CASSQDRNVDRPQHF.

The chain combines TRBV11-2 with TRBJ2-5; TRBD1 matches 9 bases. V lost 6 bases, J lost 2 bases, and 10 bases stayed unmatched. The CDR3 contains 16 residues. CDR1 and CDR2 (germline): SGHAT, FQNNGV. The CDR3 DNA reads TGTGCCAGCAGGGAACCAGGGACAGGGAGACAAGAGACCCAGTACTTC. It yields the protein CASREPGTGRQETQYF.

The CDR3 here is CASSSGTRGSLGQFF. The CDR3 region has the DNA TGTGCCAGCAGTTCCGGGACTAGGGGGTCGCTCGGGCAGTTCTTC. The J gene is TRBJ2-1, the V gene TRBV27, with TRBD2 matching over 8 bases. CDR1 and CDR2 (germline): MNHEY, SMNVEV (reference sequence). V was clipped by 4 bases and J by 12 bases; unmatched bases: 14. CDR3 size: 15 residues.

In its sample, this clone is medium-sized (0.01 to 0.1%). V and J are TRBV7-9 and TRBJ1-6, with D perhaps matching TRBD1 (5 bases). Germline V lookup: CDR1 SEHNR, CDR2 FQNEAQ (reference sequence). The V gene lost 1 base and the J gene lost 4 bases, with 11 bases spanning the gap. The CDR3 is 16 residues long. CDR3 residues: CASSLGTTEYNSPLHF. In nucleotides, the CDR3 is TGTGCCAGCAGCTTAGGAACGACAGAGTATAATTCACCCCTCCACTTT.